This TCR beta chain was recovered during a study of immune cell composition in non-small cell lung cancer. The table lists this clone with a few counts. Trimming cost V 4 bases and J 9 bases, with 19 bases left between them. This CDR3 region has 15 residues. Germline V CDR1 and CDR2: MNHEY, SMNVEV (reference sequence). Assay: immunoSEQ multiplex PCR; the TCRdb copy retains only in-frame clones and omits some. This table holds approximately 2,500 clones, around 84% found once. The sequencing input was lung tumor tissue. V is TRBV27 and J is TRBJ2-1; a possible D gene is TRBD2 (6 bases). The TCR originated in a human donor with non-small cell lung cancer. The CDR3, as DNA: TGTGCCAGCAGTTCCAGCGGGCTCCCCTCGGCTGAGCAGTTCTTC. This gives the protein CASSSSGLPSAEQFF.